The 20 T cell receptor beta chains presented below share a single source sample, sequenced in a study of T cells in Graves' hyperthyroidism and ophthalmopathy. Amplified TCR beta CDR3 regions came from RNA transcripts. The study used the HTBI primer set for a first-round RT-PCR of the TCR CDR3. MiXCR, run by TCRdb on the multiplex PCR reads, gives a single entry per CDR3 protein. Altogether approximately 400,000 distinct CDR3 sequences are present, more than 11% being singletons, with the ten largest covering roughly 11%. Sequencing was performed on blood. All receptors derive from an older woman with Graves' hyperthyroidism.

This clonotype was detected a few times. V and J are TRBV27 and TRBJ1-2, with D hard to call. The V and J ends lost 2 bases and 6 bases respectively, with 10 bases between them. The CDR3 has 13 residues. Germline CDR1 and CDR2: MNHEY and SMNVEV (reference sequence). The CDR3: CASSLTPGDGYTF. As DNA, the CDR3 is TGTGCCAGCAGTTTAACGCCCGGGGATGGCTACACCTTC.

This clonotype was picked up many times. The chain joins TRBV3-1 to TRBJ2-2; a possible D gene is TRBD1 (6 bases). The V gene lost 6 bases and the J gene lost 6 bases, with 20 bases spanning the gap. The CDR3 is 16 residues long. Germline assignment: CDR1 LGHDT and CDR2 YNNKEL (reference sequence). The CDR3 sequence is CASRPQGIRSAGELFF. The CDR3 nucleotides read TGTGCCAGCAGACCACAGGGTATACGTTCGGCCGGGGAGCTGTTTTTT. The whole variable domain, filled in from reference TRBV3-1 and TRBJ2-2, reads DTAVSQTPKYLVTQMGNDKSIKCEQNLGHDTMYWYKQDSKKFLKIMFSYNNKELIINETVPNRFSPKSPDKAHLNLHINSLELGDSAVYFCASRPQGIRSAGELFFGEGSRLTVL.

This clonotype was seen many times. This clone may be a read error of a much larger clone one base away. The chain joins TRBV13 to TRBJ2-1; TRBD2 matches 8 bases. The germline CDR1 and CDR2 sequences are PRHDT and FYEKMQ (reference sequence). Trimming took 0 bases from V and 4 from J; bases not matched to a gene: 2. The CDR3 totals 15 residues. This chain's CDR3 is CASSLGLAEYNEQFF. DNA of the CDR3: TGTGCCAGCAGCTTAGGACTAGCGGAATACAATGAGCAGTTCTTC.

This clonotype was counted at least ten times. The rearrangement uses TRBV2 and TRBJ2-7; 10 nucleotides line up with TRBD1. The junction had 2 bases not matched to a gene; V was cut back by 2 bases and J by 4 bases. Germline CDR1 and CDR2: SNHLY and FYNNEI. This CDR3 is built from 14 residues. In DNA form, the CDR3 reads TGTGCCAGCAGTGAACAGGGACAGGGGTACGAGCAGTACTTC. Protein sequence: CASSEQGQGYEQYF.

This clonotype was detected many times. The CDR3 region has the DNA TGTGCCACCAGCAGAGATACCCTGGACAGGCCCATGAACACTGAAGCTTTCTTT. This encodes CATSRDTLDRPMNTEAFF. The chain is built from TRBV15 and TRBJ1-1; 7 bases line up with TRBD1. The CDR3 has 18 amino acids. V dropped 0 bases and J dropped 0; count of bases not matched to a gene: 10. Germline lookup yields CDR1 LNHNV and CDR2 YYDKDF (reference sequence). Drawing the rest from reference TRBV15 and TRBJ1-1, the complete variable domain is DAMVIQNPRYQVTQFGKPVTLSCSQTLNHNVMYWYQQKSSQAPKLLFHYYDKDFNNEADTPDNFQSRRPNTSFCFLDIRSPGLGDTAMYLCATSRDTLDRPMNTEAFFGQGTRLTVV.

This clonotype was found many times. V usage is TRBV27 and J usage is TRBJ2-7; weak D call: TRBD2 (6 bases). Germline CDR1 and CDR2: MNHEY and SMNVEV (reference sequence). The CDR3 covers 15 residues. The V end was cut by 8 bases, the J end by 2 bases, with 19 bases between. The CDR3 coding sequence is TGTGCCAGCTCTCCCTATCCTAGCGCGACCTACGAGCAGTACTTC. It codes for CASSPYPSATYEQYF.

Turning to this clonotype: This clone may be a read error of a much larger clone one base away. Written as DNA, the CDR3 is TGCAGTGCTGGACCAAAGCGGGCCAATGAGCAGTTCTTC. Residues: CSAGPKRANEQFF. The rearrangement uses TRBV20-1 and TRBJ2-1; possible D gene TRBD2, 6 bases. V gave up 5 bases and J gave up 6 bases, with 14 bases separating them. Germline V gives CDR1 DFQATT, CDR2 SNEGSKA (reference sequence). This CDR3 contains 13 residues.

This clonotype has a count of ten or more. The chain carries TRBV2 and TRBJ1-2; D gene ambiguous. V was shortened by 3 bases and J by 8 bases, with 13 bases between the two germline ends. This CDR3 is 13 amino acids long. Germline V CDR1 and CDR2: SNHLY, FYNNEI. The CDR3 sequence is CASSERPQVGYTF. In DNA, the CDR3 is TGTGCCAGCAGTGAGCGGCCCCAGGTCGGCTACACCTTC.

The chain uses TRBV5-1 and TRBJ2-1; TRBD2 agrees at 14 bases. This CDR3 region has 16 residues. Per germline, CDR1 SGHRS and CDR2 YFSETQ. V lost 3 bases, J lost 8 bases, and 7 bases stayed unmatched. CDR3 coding DNA: TGCGCCAGCAGCTCGATGACTAGCGGGAGGGCCCATGAGCAGTTCTTC. It yields the protein CASSSMTSGRAHEQFF.

Many counts were recorded for this clonotype. This sequence joins TRBV9 and TRBJ2-3; TRBD2 agrees at 12 bases. Germline assignment: CDR1 SGDLS and CDR2 YYNGEE. Losses at the gene ends were 2 bases for V and 6 bases for J; bases not matched to a gene: 10. The CDR3 contains 17 residues. CDR3 sequence (DNA): TGTGCCAGCAGCGTCTCTAGCGGGAGGGCCGGTGTGGATACGCAGTATTTT. The encoded protein is CASSVSSGRAGVDTQYF.

At least ten counts were recorded for this clonotype. The chain joins TRBV7-8 to TRBJ2-1; possibly TRBD1 for D (5 bases). The CDR3 sequence is 17 residues long. V was trimmed by 5 bases and J by 9 bases, leaving 26 bases between them. Germline CDR1 and CDR2: SGHVS and FQNEAQ. The CDR3 coding sequence is TGTGCCAGCAGCCATACCCAACTGACAATATCACAGGCTGAGCAGTTCTTC. This encodes CASSHTQLTISQAEQFF. The full variable domain, completed using reference TRBV7-8 and TRBJ2-1, is GAGVSQSPRYKVAKRGQDVALRCDPISGHVSLFWYQQALGQGPEFLTYFQNEAQLDKSGLPSDRFFAERPEGSVSTLKIQRTQQEDSAVYLCASSHTQLTISQAEQFFGPGTRLTVL.

This clonotype was counted at least ten times. The chain employs TRBV2 and TRBJ1-5; 7 bases agree with TRBD1. The length of the CDR3 is 15 residues. V lost 3 bases to trimming and J lost 9 bases; unmatched junction nucleotides: 11. Germline CDR1 is SNHLY and CDR2 is FYNNEI. CDR3 DNA sequence: TGTGCCAGCAGTGAGATAGGACAGGCGAGGTTGCCCCAGCATTTT. Its translation: CASSEIGQARLPQHF.

This clonotype appeared many times. This chain links TRBV2 with TRBJ2-2; D unresolved. Germline assignment: CDR1 SNHLY and CDR2 FYNNEI. V lost 7 bases and J lost 2, with 14 bases in between. There are 15 residues in the CDR3. The CDR3 nucleotides are TGTGCCAGCAAACAAAGAGCGCTTAACACCGGGGAGCTGTTTTTT. Amino acids: CASKQRALNTGELFF.

This clonotype was detected ten times or more. The chain carries TRBV5-1 and TRBJ2-7, with D possibly matching TRBD1 (5 bases). The CDR3 runs to 14 residues. The ends were cut back, 2 bases at V and 1 base at J, with 10 bases in the middle. Germline V gives CDR1 SGHRS, CDR2 YFSETQ. In nucleotides, the CDR3 is TGCGCCAGCAGCTTCGTCCCAGGGTCCTACGAGCAGTACTTC. Protein: CASSFVPGSYEQYF.

This clonotype was recorded at least ten times. The chain couples TRBV2 to TRBJ2-5; possible D gene TRBD1, 6 bases. Germline CDR1 and CDR2: SNHLY and FYNNEI. V dropped 4 bases and J dropped 1 base, with 10 bases sitting between them. The CDR3 has 14 residues. This CDR3 reads CASSAQGTQETQYF. As DNA, the CDR3 is TGTGCCAGCAGTGCCCAGGGGACCCAAGAGACCCAGTACTTC.

This clonotype was detected ten times or more. The chain has TRBV7-9 and TRBJ2-7; 12 bases line up with TRBD2. The CDR3 loop spans 15 amino acids. Germline trimming cut 5 bases from V and 2 bases from J; bases unmatched to any gene: 4. CDR1 is SEHNR, CDR2 FQNEAQ, per germline (reference sequence). The CDR3 here is CASSPRTSGTYEQYF. The CDR3 coding sequence is TGTGCCAGCAGCCCGAGGACTAGCGGGACCTACGAGCAGTACTTC.

This clonotype has at least ten counts. The chain recombines TRBV5-1 with TRBJ2-3; no clear D. V was cut by 0 bases and J by 0 bases, with 2 bases left in between. Germline V CDR1 and CDR2: SGHRS, YFSETQ. CDR3 length equals 13 residues. The CDR3 DNA reads as TGCGCCAGCAGCTTGGAGAGCACAGATACGCAGTATTTT. It specifies CASSLESTDTQYF.

This clonotype was seen at least ten times. The rearrangement uses TRBV20-1 and TRBJ2-1, with D maybe TRBD1 (5 bases). CDR1 is DFQATT, CDR2 SNEGSKA, per germline (reference sequence). With 3 bases removed from V and 4 bases from J, the gap between germline ends came to 16 bases. This CDR3 comprises 15 residues. The CDR3 DNA is TGCAGTGCTAGCGGTGGGCAGGGTTATTACAATGAGCAGTTCTTC. This translates into CSASGGQGYYNEQFF.

This clonotype was counted between two and nine times. The chain is built from TRBV15 and TRBJ1-4; a weak D match, TRBD1 (5 bases). This CDR3 has 15 residues. The germline V gene has CDR1 LNHNV and CDR2 YYDKDF (reference sequence). Trimming took off 0 bases at V and 7 bases at J, with 12 bases between the two ends. The CDR3 region is CATSRDSGGAEKLFF. In DNA, the CDR3 is TGTGCCACCAGCAGAGATTCGGGGGGAGCTGAAAAACTGTTTTTT.

The sample holds a few counts of this clonotype. V and J are TRBV30 and TRBJ1-1; D is uncertain. CDR3 length equals 13 residues. V shed 4 bases and J shed 5 bases, with 14 bases lying between them. The germline CDR1 and CDR2 sequences are GTSNPN and SVGIG (reference sequence). The CDR3 region has the DNA TGTGCCTGGACCAAGGGTCCTTGGACTGAAGCTTTCTTT. Residues: CAWTKGPWTEAFF.